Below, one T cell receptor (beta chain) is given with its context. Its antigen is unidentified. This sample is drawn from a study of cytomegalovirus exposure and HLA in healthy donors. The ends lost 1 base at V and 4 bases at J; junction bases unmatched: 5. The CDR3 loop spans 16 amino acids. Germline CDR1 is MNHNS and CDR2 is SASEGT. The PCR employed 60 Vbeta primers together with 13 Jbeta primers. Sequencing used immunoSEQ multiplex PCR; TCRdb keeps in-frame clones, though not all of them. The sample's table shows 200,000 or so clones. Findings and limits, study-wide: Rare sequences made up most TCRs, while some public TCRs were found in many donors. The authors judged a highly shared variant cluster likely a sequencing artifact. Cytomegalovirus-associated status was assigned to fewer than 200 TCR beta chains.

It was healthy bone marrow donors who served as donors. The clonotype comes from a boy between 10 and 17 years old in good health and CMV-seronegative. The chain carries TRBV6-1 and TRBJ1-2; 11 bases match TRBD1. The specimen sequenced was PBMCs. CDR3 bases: TGTGCCAGCAGTGAAGGGACGGACAGGGGGCTCTATGGCTACACCTTC. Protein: CASSEGTDRGLYGYTF.